This T cell receptor beta chain was captured in a study of blood T cell repertoires in COVID-19. The method was immunoSEQ multiplex PCR; TCRdb's version includes in-frame clones alone and lacks a portion of them. This table holds approximately 150,000 clones, 83% found once. CDR1 is WNHNN, CDR2 SYGVQD, per germline (reference sequence). V was pared by 0 bases and J by 4 bases, with 10 bases of the junction left unmatched. This CDR3 is built from 17 residues. The TCR was taken from a woman older than 75 with acute or convalescent COVID-19. The V call is TRBV10-1, the J call TRBJ1-2; 8 bases are a match to TRBD1. The sequenced sample consisted of peripheral blood. This CDR3 reads CASSESSTGESGYGYTF. The CDR3 DNA sequence: TGCGCCAGCAGTGAGTCCTCGACAGGGGAGAGTGGCTATGGCTACACCTTC.